The present entry profiles one TCR beta chain with its context. Its recognized antigen is unknown. Per-base quality was not reported, and no clone a single base away is much larger than it. The sample comes from a study of blood T cell repertoires in COVID-19 (dated by TCRdb to about 2020). For the study in its entirety: Collaborator samples came from the United States, Italy and Spain and covered acute and convalescent phases of COVID-19. The prospective study material was composed of cDNA or gDNA derived from T cells, B-cell-depleted T cells, or PBMCs. Deeply sampled blood TCRbeta repertoires from subjects exposed to, actively infected with, or recovered from COVID-19 were included in the dataset. A freely available public database, intended as a resource for researchers studying the immune response to SARS-CoV-2, is where the repertoires were released. The samples were drawn from two sources: the first 160 participants of the ongoing ImmuneRACE study, and fewer than 1,500 subjects contributed by 6 global collaborators. The sample metadata nearly always contained a de-identified subject ID, COVID-19 status, age in years and sex. Where HLA class I and class II types were available, the types were taken from metadata supplied by the sample provider, not from assay-based typing. Beyond this particular receptor, the publication reports: The quantity of clinical and demographic metadata differed by source and by participant and was supplied without curation.

TCRbeta CDR3 regions were amplified from genomic DNA by means of the immunoSEQ Assay, a bias-controlled multiplex PCR. Processing in the source paper ran as follows. The number of nucleated cells in each sample was estimated by amplification of reference gene primers within the assay. To quantify the absolute abundance of each unique TCRbeta CDR3 rearrangement, sequence reads were collapsed and filtered. Productive Simpson clonality was computed per sample as the square root of Simpson's diversity index over productive rearrangements. TCRdb took this table from immuneACCESS and kept in-frame rearrangements with V and J called. Such tables lack part of the clones; where checked against another copy, unresolved V genes explain under half of the gap, and the rest is unexplained. The V and J calls and the clone size are those of that table, but D and trimming were determined from the DNA. The sample has hundreds of thousands of clones on record, 80% to 90% of them singletons. Of the sample, 2.2% is held by the ten largest clones.

Enrolling through a virtual design, the prospective study's participants ranged in age from roughly 18 to 95 years and lived across some 23 United States geographic areas. Cohort assignment in the prospective study relied on participant-reported clinical history from a screening survey and a study questionnaire. Recovered participants in ImmuneRACE Cohort 3 were defined by two consecutive negative NP/OP PCR tests, clearance by a healthcare professional, or resolution of symptoms. In the prospective study, whole blood, serum and a nasopharyngeal or oropharyngeal swab were collected from each participant by mobile phlebotomists. Additional blood draws and questionnaires over an approximately two-month period could optionally be provided by prospective study participants. Prospective study blood samples were shipped either frozen or at room temperature before DNA extraction. Looking up the germline V gene yields CDR1 SGHDT and CDR2 YYEEEE. The CDR3 numbers 17 residues from cysteine through phenylalanine. Only the CDR3 portion is preserved as DNA: 51 bases, with reading frame beginning at the first base. Trimming removed 4 bases from V and 4 bases from J, leaving 21 bases between the germline ends.

The sequenced material came from PBMCs or T cells enriched from blood (not recorded which). This sequence was found in a man between 25 and 39 years old who had recovered from COVID-19. The rearranged segments are TRBV5-6 and TRBJ1-5; TRBD1 is perhaps the D gene, given 5 matching bases. The base sequence is TGTGCCAGCAGCCGCAGTGTTGATCCTAGGGGTAATCAGCCCCAGCATTTT. Translated, this is CASSRSVDPRGNQPQHF.